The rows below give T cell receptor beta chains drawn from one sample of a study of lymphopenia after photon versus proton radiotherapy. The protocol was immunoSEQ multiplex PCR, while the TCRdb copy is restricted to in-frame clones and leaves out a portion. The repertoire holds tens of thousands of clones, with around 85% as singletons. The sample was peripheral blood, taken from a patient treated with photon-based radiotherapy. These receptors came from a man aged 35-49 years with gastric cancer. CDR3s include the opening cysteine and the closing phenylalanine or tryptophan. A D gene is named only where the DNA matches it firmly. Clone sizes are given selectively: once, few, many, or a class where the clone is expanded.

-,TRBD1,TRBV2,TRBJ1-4,CASRDQTGSNEKLFF,TGTGCCAGCAGAGACCAGACAGGGTCGAATGAAAAACTGTTTTTT
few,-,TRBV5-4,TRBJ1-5,CASSLGRSNQPQHF,TGTGCCAGCAGCTTGGGCAGGAGCAATCAGCCCCAGCATTTT
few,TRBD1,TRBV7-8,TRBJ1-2,CASSLGQANYGYTF,TGTGCCAGCAGCTTGGGACAGGCTAACTATGGCTACACCTTC
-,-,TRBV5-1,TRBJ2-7,CASSFRYEQYF,TGCGCCAGCAGCTTCAGATACGAGCAGTACTTC
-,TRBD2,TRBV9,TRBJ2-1,CASSLLHSGGAHEQFF,TGTGCCAGCAGCCTACTGCACAGCGGGGGGGCACATGAGCAGTTCTTC
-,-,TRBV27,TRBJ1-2,CASTSAQGTGGYTF,TGTGCCAGCACCTCAGCACAGGGAACGGGCGGCTACACCTTC
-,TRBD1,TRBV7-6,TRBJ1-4,CASRNTGGGGKLFF,TGTGCCAGCAGAAATACAGGGGGAGGTGGAAAACTGTTTTTT
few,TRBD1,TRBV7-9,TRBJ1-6,CASSFLGRTGGEYNSPLHF,TGTGCCAGCTCTTTCCTTGGGCGGACAGGGGGAGAATATAATTCACCCCTCCACTTT
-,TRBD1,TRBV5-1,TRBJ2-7,CASSDGTGGPYEQYF,TGCGCCAGCAGCGATGGGACAGGGGGGCCCTACGAGCAGTACTTC
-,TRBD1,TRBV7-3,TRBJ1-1,CASSPGTGGNTEAFF,TGTGCCAGCAGCCCTGGGACAGGGGGAAACACTGAAGCTTTCTTT
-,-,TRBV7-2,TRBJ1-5,CASSLMGAVGGNQPQHF,TGTGCCAGCAGCTTAATGGGCGCGGTGGGTGGCAATCAGCCCCAGCATTTT
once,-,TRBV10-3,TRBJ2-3,CAISGPDYPPQYF,TGTGCCATCAGTGGTCCGGACTACCCCCCGCAGTATTTT
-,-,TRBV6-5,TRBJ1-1,CASSYGGGMSEAFF,TGTGCCAGCAGTTACGGGGGGGGGATGTCTGAAGCTTTCTTT
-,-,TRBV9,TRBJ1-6,CASSVGDRARIGSPLHF,TGTGCCAGCAGCGTAGGGGATCGGGCCCGAATCGGTTCACCCCTCCACTTT
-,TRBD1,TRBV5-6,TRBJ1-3,CASRSGTGGNTIYF,TGTGCCAGCAGATCCGGGACAGGTGGAAACACCATATATTTT
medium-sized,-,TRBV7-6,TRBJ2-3,CASSEDVSRTDTQYF,TGTGCCAGCAGCGAAGACGTCAGCCGCACAGATACGCAGTATTTT
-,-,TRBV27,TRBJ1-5,CASSSGVHPSNQPQHF,TGTGCCAGCAGTTCAGGGGTACACCCCTCCAATCAGCCCCAGCATTTT
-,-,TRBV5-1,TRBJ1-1,CASSLAPNTEAFF,TGCGCCAGCAGCTTGGCTCCGAACACTGAAGCTTTCTTT
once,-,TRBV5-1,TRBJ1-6,CASSLPLGDNSPLHF,TGCGCCAGCAGCTTGCCCCTTGGGGATAATTCACCCCTCCACTTT
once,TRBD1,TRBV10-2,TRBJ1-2,CASSGGQGYGYTF,TGCGCCAGCAGTGGGGGACAGGGCTATGGCTACACCTTC
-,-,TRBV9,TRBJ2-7,CASSVADRPSYEQYF,TGTGCCAGCAGCGTGGCTGACCGCCCCTCCTACGAGCAGTACTTC
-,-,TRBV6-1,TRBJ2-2,CASSRAGTGELFF,TGTGCCAGCAGTCGGGCGGGCACCGGGGAGCTGTTTTTT
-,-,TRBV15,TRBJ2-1,CATSTDSYNEQFF,TGTGCCACCAGCACTGACAGCTACAATGAGCAGTTCTTC
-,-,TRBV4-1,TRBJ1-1,CASSQVFQGTTEAFF,TGCGCCAGCAGCCAAGTATTCCAGGGCACCACTGAAGCTTTCTTT
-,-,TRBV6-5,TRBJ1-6,CASSYSKGSYNSPLHF,TGTGCCAGCAGTTACTCGAAGGGTTCCTATAATTCACCCCTCCACTTT
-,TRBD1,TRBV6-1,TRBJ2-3,CASSVGQGWTDTQYF,TGTGCCAGCAGTGTCGGACAGGGCTGGACAGATACGCAGTATTTT
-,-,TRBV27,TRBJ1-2,CASSSGNYGYTF,TGTGCCAGCAGTTCGGGGAACTATGGCTACACCTTC
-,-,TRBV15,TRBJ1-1,CATSAGPLNTEAFF,TGTGCCACCAGCGCAGGCCCTCTGAACACTGAAGCTTTCTTT
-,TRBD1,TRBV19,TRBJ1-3,CASSIGPRDRENTIYF,TGTGCCAGTAGTATAGGACCCCGGGACAGGGAAAACACCATATATTTT
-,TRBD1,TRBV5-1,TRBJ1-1,CASSLGTGRRDTEAFF,TGCGCCAGCAGCTTGGGGACAGGGCGTCGGGACACTGAAGCTTTCTTT
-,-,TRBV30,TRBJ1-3,CAWSVRGNTIYF,TGTGCCTGGAGTGTACGGGGAAACACCATATATTTT
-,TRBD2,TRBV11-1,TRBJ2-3,CASSQRASGGPSQYF,TGTGCCAGCAGCCAGAGGGCTAGCGGGGGACCCTCGCAGTATTTT
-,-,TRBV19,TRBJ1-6,CASSMDKGNSPLHF,TGTGCCAGTAGTATGGACAAGGGCAATTCACCCCTCCACTTT
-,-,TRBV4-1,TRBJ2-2,CASSQDQGTGELFF,TGCGCCAGCAGCCAAGATCAGGGCACCGGGGAGCTGTTTTTT
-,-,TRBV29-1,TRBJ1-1,CSVYSTEAFF,TGCAGCGTTTATTCCACTGAAGCTTTCTTT